These T cell receptor beta chains were read from a single sample in a study of CD8 T cells in Susac syndrome. TCRdb recomputed calls from the immunoSEQ multiplex PCR reads with MiXCR, one row per CDR3 protein. The data contain more than 70,000 distinct CDR3 sequences, approximately 92% of them singletons. The sequenced sample was CD8+ T cells from PBMCs. The receptors were sampled from a human donor in good health. Both conserved end residues are part of each CDR3. The D gene is left open where the match is weak. Clone size appears in some rows only: once, few, many, or a class for an expanded clone.

cdr3_nt cdr3_aa v_call d_call j_call clone_size
TGCGCCAGCAGCCAAGCCGCCTCAGGGGACACCATATATTTT CASSQAASGDTIYF TRBV4-1 - TRBJ1-3 -
TGTGCCAGCAGCCAAGGACAGGTTAATGAAAAACTGTTTTTT CASSQGQVNEKLFF TRBV6-1 TRBD1 TRBJ1-4 -
TGTGCCAGCAGCGTATCTAGCGGGGGGGTAGAGACCCAGTACTTC CASSVSSGGVETQYF TRBV6-4 TRBD2 TRBJ2-5 -
TGCAGTGCTAGAGATGGCTGGCGGGGGGAGGCAGATACGCAGTATTTT CSARDGWRGEADTQYF TRBV20-1 TRBD2 TRBJ2-3 -
TGCGCCAGCAGCCACCGACTAGCGGGGGGGCGGGGGAATGAGCAGTTCTTC CASSHRLAGGRGNEQFF TRBV4-1 TRBD2 TRBJ2-1 once
TGCGCCAGCAGCTTGGTTGGACTTCCGAACACCGGGGAGCTGTTTTTT CASSLVGLPNTGELFF TRBV5-1 - TRBJ2-2 -
TGTGCCAGCAGCGGGGAGGCTAGCGAGGCCGGGGAGCTGTTTTTT CASSGEASEAGELFF TRBV4-2 - TRBJ2-2 -
TGTGCCAGCTCACCAGGCCCCTTCGGTGCAACTAATGAAAAACTGTTTTTT CASSPGPFGATNEKLFF TRBV18 - TRBJ1-4 -
TGCGCCAGCAGCCTGACAGGGACGAAAACCCTCCACTTT CASSLTGTKTLHF TRBV5-1 TRBD1 TRBJ1-6 -
TGTGCCATCAGTGGGGCTAACAATGAGCAGTTCTTC CAISGANNEQFF TRBV10-3 - TRBJ2-1 -
TGCAGCGTTGAGGGAGGGGGCGATGAGACCCAGTACTTC CSVEGGGDETQYF TRBV29-1 - TRBJ2-5 -
TGTGCCAGCAGTCAAACCGGGACTTTCACCTACGAGCAGTACTTC CASSQTGTFTYEQYF TRBV12-3/TRBV12-4 - TRBJ2-7 -
TGTGCCAGCAGCGTAGGACGGTGGTATGGCTACACCTTC CASSVGRWYGYTF TRBV9 - TRBJ1-2 -
TGTGCCATCAGTGAGGTCGGTAGCGGCGGCTACGAGCAGTACTTC CAISEVGSGGYEQYF TRBV10-3 - TRBJ2-7 -
TGTGCCAGCAGCTTACAAACGGGGGCCGCCTACGAGCAGTACTTC CASSLQTGAAYEQYF TRBV7-6 - TRBJ2-7 -
TGTGCCACCAGCAGAGATTGGGGACAGGTAAACACTGAAGCTTTCTTT CATSRDWGQVNTEAFF TRBV15 TRBD1 TRBJ1-1 -
TGTGCCAGCAGCCTCCGGGGGGCTCCCGATTCACCCCTCCACTTT CASSLRGAPDSPLHF TRBV9 - TRBJ1-6 -
TGTGCCAGCAGCTCACAGCGTCGGGACCTCTACGAGCAGTACTTC CASSSQRRDLYEQYF TRBV4-2 - TRBJ2-7 -
TGTGCCAGCAGCAGAGGGTGGGGCGGGACTAGCACAGATACGCAGTATTTT CASSRGWGGTSTDTQYF TRBV7-8 - TRBJ2-3 -
TGTGCCAGCAGCCAAGAGCGGGGACCCGACCGCACAGATACGCAGTATTTT CASSQERGPDRTDTQYF TRBV3-1 - TRBJ2-3 -
TGTGCCAGCTCACCGGCGCAAAGATCTGGGGCCAACGTCCTGACTTTC CASSPAQRSGANVLTF TRBV18 - TRBJ2-6 once
TGTGCCAGCACTTCCTTCCGTACTGAAGCTTTCTTT CASTSFRTEAFF TRBV28 - TRBJ1-1 -
TGTGCCAGCAGTTTTGGTCAGGGGTTTGAAGCTTTCTTT CASSFGQGFEAFF TRBV6-6 - TRBJ1-1 -
TGTGCCAGCTCACTCTCAATCGGAGAGGAGACCCAGTACTTC CASSLSIGEETQYF TRBV18 - TRBJ2-5 -
TGTGCCAGCAGCTTCCCGGGACAGGGTCAATACGAGCAGTACTTC CASSFPGQGQYEQYF TRBV13 TRBD1 TRBJ2-7 -
TGTGCCACCAGCAGAGCAACTGGGACCACTGAAGCTTTCTTT CATSRATGTTEAFF TRBV15 - TRBJ1-1 once
TGTGCCAGTAGTATGATTTGGGGCAGCTACGAGCAGTACTTC CASSMIWGSYEQYF TRBV19 - TRBJ2-7 -
TGTGCCAGTAGTATAGCCGACAGGAGCTCCTACGAGCAGTACTTC CASSIADRSSYEQYF TRBV19 - TRBJ2-7 -
TGCAGCGTTACCCGGGACTTCAACCAGTTCTTC CSVTRDFNQFF TRBV29-1 - TRBJ2-1 -
TGTGCCAGCAGCAGTAGCGGGGGGTTTCAAGAGACCCAGTACTTC CASSSSGGFQETQYF TRBV11-2 TRBD2 TRBJ2-5 -
TGTGCCACCAGCAGAGATCTAGGAGGAACCCAAGAGACCCAGTACTTC CATSRDLGGTQETQYF TRBV15 - TRBJ2-5 -
TGTGCCATCCTTGGGGGCACCGGGGAGCTGTTTTTT CAILGGTGELFF TRBV5-4 - TRBJ2-2 -
TGTGCCAGCAGCTCCCTAGCGGGGAGCACAGATACGCAGTATTTT CASSSLAGSTDTQYF TRBV7-3 TRBD2 TRBJ2-3 few
TGCGCCAGCAGCCAAGACCCGGGGTTGGGTTACGAGCAGTACTTC CASSQDPGLGYEQYF TRBV4-1 - TRBJ2-7 -
TGTGCCAGCAGACCCCCGGAGACCTACGAGCAGTACTTC CASRPPETYEQYF TRBV7-9 - TRBJ2-7 -
TGTGCCAGCAGCTCTCCGGGACCTTTTGTCGACCTATTCAACAATGAGCAGTTCTTC CASSSPGPFVDLFNNEQFF TRBV7-9 - TRBJ2-1 -